This is a list of T cell receptor beta chains from one sample in a study of blood T cell repertoires in COVID-19. Libraries were prepared by immunoSEQ multiplex PCR; TCRdb keeps only in-frame clonotypes and omits some of them. The table records 190,000 or so clones, around nine tenths of them present only once. The sequenced material came from peripheral blood. The receptors derive from a man aged 55 to 70 who had recovered from COVID-19. The CDR3 runs from the conserved cysteine through the conserved F or W. Fields, in order: J gene, D gene, V gene, clone size, CDR3 DNA, CDR3 protein. D genes are given only for firm matches. The size of a clone is reported for some rows only, either as once, few or many, or as a class for expanded clones.

TRBJ2-4	NA	TRBV30	NA	TGTGCCTGGGCCGCCGGAGGAGCCAAAAACATTCAGTACTTC	CAWAAGGAKNIQYF
TRBJ1-6	TRBD1	TRBV5-4	NA	TGTGCCAGCAGCTTGCTTGGACAGGGAAAAGGTCGTCAGGCACCCCTCCACTTT	CASSLLGQGKGRQAPLHF
TRBJ1-3	NA	TRBV19	NA	TGTGCCAGTAGTTTGACAGGATCTGGAAACACCATATATTTT	CASSLTGSGNTIYF
TRBJ1-3	NA	TRBV30	NA	TGTGCCTGGACCGCTCAGTCCAACGCCATATATTTT	CAWTAQSNAIYF
TRBJ1-2	NA	TRBV28	NA	TGTGCCAGCAGTTTATACAACAGTAATAGCTACACCTTC	CASSLYNSNSYTF
TRBJ1-1	TRBD1	TRBV10-1	few	TGCGCCAGCAGTGTACAGGGGGGAAAGTGCACTGAAGCTTTCTTT	CASSVQGGKCTEAFF
TRBJ2-3	TRBD2	TRBV7-2	NA	TGTGCCAGCAGCCCGCTAGCGGGGGGGCCGACAGATACGCAGTATTTT	CASSPLAGGPTDTQYF
TRBJ2-1	NA	TRBV3-1/TRBV3-2	once	TGTGCCAGCAGCCAAGATCTTCTCCGGTACAATGAGCAGTTCTTC	CASSQDLLRYNEQFF
TRBJ1-5	NA	TRBV2	NA	TGTGCCAGCAGCGCCACCCGGGAGAGCTATAGCAATCAGCCCCAGCATTTT	CASSATRESYSNQPQHF
TRBJ1-1	NA	TRBV5-1	NA	TGCGCCAGCAGCGCTTCGACACAGGCTTCCAAGATTGAAGCTTTCTTT	CASSASTQASKIEAFF
TRBJ1-4	NA	TRBV5-4	NA	TGTGCCAGCACCAACGCAGGGCTGGGGGAAAAACTGTTTTTT	CASTNAGLGEKLFF
TRBJ2-7	TRBD2	TRBV24-1	NA	TGTGCCACCAGTGATTACCCCTGGACCCTTAGCGGGGGCCCCTACGAGCAGTACTTC	CATSDYPWTLSGGPYEQYF
TRBJ1-5	NA	TRBV3-1/TRBV3-2	NA	TGTGCCAGCAGCCAAGATACTTCGCACCAGCCCCAGCATTTT	CASSQDTSHQPQHF
TRBJ2-1	TRBD2	TRBV7-7	NA	TGTGCCAGCAGCACCGGGACTAGCGGAAACAATGAGCAGTTCTTC	CASSTGTSGNNEQFF
TRBJ1-2	TRBD1	TRBV7-3	NA	TGTGCCAGCAGCACACGACAGGGTACAGCTAACTATGGCTACACCTTC	CASSTRQGTANYGYTF
TRBJ2-7	TRBD1	TRBV7-2	NA	TGTGCCAGCAGCCCTTCCGGGACAGGGCCCTACGAGCAGTACTTC	CASSPSGTGPYEQYF
TRBJ2-2	NA	TRBV5-1	NA	TGCGCCAGCAGCTTAACACCCAACACCGGGGAGCTGTTTTTT	CASSLTPNTGELFF
TRBJ2-1	TRBD2	TRBV24-1	NA	TGTGCCACCAGTGATAGAGGACTAGCAGAGCAGTTCTTC	CATSDRGLAEQFF
TRBJ2-1	TRBD2	TRBV19	NA	TGTGCCAGTGGAATGGCGGGGGGCAATGAGCAGTTCTTC	CASGMAGGNEQFF
TRBJ1-2	TRBD1	TRBV6-5	NA	TGTGCCAGCACCCCACAGGGGGCGCAGGACTATGGCTACACCTTC	CASTPQGAQDYGYTF
TRBJ1-1	NA	TRBV5-1	NA	TGCGCCAGCAGCTTAACGGTCTTTAAAAGCACTGAAGCTTTCTTT	CASSLTVFKSTEAFF
TRBJ2-5	TRBD1	TRBV18	NA	TGTGCCAGCTCACCAAAGACGGAGACAGGGCTGGCGACCCAGTACTTC	CASSPKTETGLATQYF
TRBJ2-3	TRBD2	TRBV12-5	NA	TGTGCTAGTGGTTTGGTCGCGGGGGGTGGTGGGGATACGCAGTATTTT	CASGLVAGGGGDTQYF
TRBJ2-3	NA	TRBV27	NA	TGTGCCAGCAGTTTCGCGCTAGCGTTTTTCCTAAGGGGTGCAGATACGCAGTATTTT	CASSFALAFFLRGADTQYF
TRBJ1-1	TRBD1	TRBV5-5	NA	TGTGCCAGCAGCCGTCGGGACAGGGACCCTGAAGCTTTCTTT	CASSRRDRDPEAFF
TRBJ1-1	NA	TRBV27	NA	TGTGCCAGCAGCCGACAGTGGAACACTGAAGCTTTCTTT	CASSRQWNTEAFF
TRBJ2-1	NA	TRBV27	NA	TGTGCCTCAGGGGAAGAAAACTACAATGAGCAGTTCTTC	CASGEENYNEQFF
TRBJ2-7	NA	TRBV2	few	TGTGCCAGCAGTTCCAGCGTCTCAGGGGCCTACGAGCAGTACTTC	CASSSSVSGAYEQYF
TRBJ2-5	TRBD2	TRBV18	NA	TGTGCCAGCTCACAGACTAGCGGGGCCCAAGAGACCCAGTACTTC	CASSQTSGAQETQYF
TRBJ2-7	NA	TRBV30	NA	TGTGCCTGGAGTGCCCAGGGGCAGGAGCAGTACTTC	CAWSAQGQEQYF
TRBJ2-7	TRBD1	TRBV6-5	NA	TGTGCCAGCAGTTACGTTGGGACAGGGTCCTACGAGCAGTACTTC	CASSYVGTGSYEQYF
TRBJ2-1	TRBD2	TRBV5-1	NA	TGCGCCAGCAGCCCAACCCCCGGGACTAACTACAATGAGCAGTTCTTC	CASSPTPGTNYNEQFF
TRBJ2-7	NA	TRBV4-1	NA	TGCGCCAGCAGCCTGCGGGACGGCTCCTACGAGCAGTACTTC	CASSLRDGSYEQYF
TRBJ2-5	TRBD1	TRBV5-8	NA	TGTGCCAGCAGCAGCCAAGGGGGCCTGACCCAGTACTTC	CASSSQGGLTQYF
TRBJ2-7	TRBD1	TRBV29-1	NA	TGCAGCGCAGGGGGCTCCTACGAGCAGTACTTC	CSAGGSYEQYF
TRBJ2-3	NA	TRBV28	NA	TGTGCCAGCAGTCTCGACACCCCAGATACGCAGTATTTT	CASSLDTPDTQYF
TRBJ1-5	TRBD1	TRBV27	NA	TGTGCCAGCAGTCCCGGGACAGGGGGCAGGAGCAATCAGCCCCAGCATTTT	CASSPGTGGRSNQPQHF
TRBJ2-1	TRBD1	TRBV11-2	NA	TGTGCCAGCAGCTCGGGACAGGGGCTTGAGCAGTTCTTC	CASSSGQGLEQFF
TRBJ1-2	NA	TRBV5-4	NA	TGTGCCAGCAGCAGCCACAGGGTGGGTAACTATGGCTACACCTTC	CASSSHRVGNYGYTF
TRBJ1-1	TRBD1	TRBV7-9	NA	TGTGCCAGCAGCCCGGACAGGGGAGGCCAAGACGCTGAAGCTTTCTTT	CASSPDRGGQDAEAFF
TRBJ2-7	NA	TRBV5-1	NA	TGCGCCAGCAGCTTGTCAGGCCCCTCAAACTCCTACGAGCAGTACTTC	CASSLSGPSNSYEQYF